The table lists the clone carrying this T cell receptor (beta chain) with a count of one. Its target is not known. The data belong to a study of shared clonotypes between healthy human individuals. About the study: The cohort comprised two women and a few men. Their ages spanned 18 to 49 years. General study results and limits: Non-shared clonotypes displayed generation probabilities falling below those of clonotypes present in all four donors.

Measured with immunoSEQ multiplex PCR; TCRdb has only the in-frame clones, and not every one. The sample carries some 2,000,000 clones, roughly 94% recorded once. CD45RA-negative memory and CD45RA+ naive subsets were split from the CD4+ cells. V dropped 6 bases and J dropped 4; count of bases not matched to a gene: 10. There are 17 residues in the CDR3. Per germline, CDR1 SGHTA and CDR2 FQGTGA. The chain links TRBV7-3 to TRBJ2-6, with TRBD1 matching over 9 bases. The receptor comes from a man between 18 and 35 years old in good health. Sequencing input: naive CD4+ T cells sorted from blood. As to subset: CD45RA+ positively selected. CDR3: CASRETGTGSGANVLTF. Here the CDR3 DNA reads TGTGCCAGCAGGGAAACCGGGACAGGGTCCGGGGCCAACGTCCTGACTTTC.